This TCR beta chain was sequenced in a study of metastatic and nonmetastatic thyroid tumors. How the authors handled the data: Researchers built a distant-metastasis classifier for papillary thyroid cancer that drew on CDR3 differences across clinicopathological groups. Using MiXCR, TCRdb reanalyzed the PCR reads. Here the V and J calls rest on TCRdb's processing, not on the authors' analysis. This sample has under 50,000 clones, with about 20% found just once. Germline V gene data show CDR1 as SGDLS and CDR2 as YYNGEE. CDR3 length: 16 residues. Trimming stripped 4 bases from V and 5 bases from J, with 18 bases between. Study-wide results and caveats: It was reportedly found that TCR beta diversity was significantly higher in malignant thyroid tumors than in benign nodules, a difference seen in both blood and tumor samples.

Regarding this clone: The target antigen is unknown.

Patients were all untreated before their thyroid surgery. The clonotype comes from a female donor with papillary thyroid cancer or a benign thyroid nodule (not recorded which). Some clones in this sample may be carry-over from other donors' samples. Sequencing used tumor tissue. The chain carries TRBV9 and TRBJ2-2; TRBD2 is a possible D gene (7 bases). The CDR3 loop is CASSPRGAGVTGELFF. For the CDR3, the DNA is TGTGCCAGCAGCCCTCGGGGGGCGGGAGTAACCGGGGAGCTGTTTTTT.